This T cell receptor (beta chain) was observed in a study of T cell clonality in common variable immunodeficiency. Study-level results: In common variable immunodeficiency, TCR beta chains reportedly carried fewer deletions and N-nucleotide insertions.

Sample share makes this clone medium-sized (0.01 to 0.1%). What it binds is not known. From the germline J gene comes the end of the CDR3, since the read stops 3 residues before it. This CDR3 has 13 residues. Assay used: immunoSEQ multiplex PCR; TCRdb lists only in-frame clones, some missing. This sample comprises over 25,000 clones, none seen once only. Sample: peripheral blood mononuclear cells. This rearrangement joins TRBV23-1 to TRBJ1-1; D is unresolved. TRBV23-1 is assigned to the ORF class and has an uncertain function. This receptor was taken from a human donor with common variable immunodeficiency. CDR3: CASSQSGPVLAFF. Incomplete CDR3 DNA: TGCGCCAGCAGTCAATCGGGCCCTGTCTTG.